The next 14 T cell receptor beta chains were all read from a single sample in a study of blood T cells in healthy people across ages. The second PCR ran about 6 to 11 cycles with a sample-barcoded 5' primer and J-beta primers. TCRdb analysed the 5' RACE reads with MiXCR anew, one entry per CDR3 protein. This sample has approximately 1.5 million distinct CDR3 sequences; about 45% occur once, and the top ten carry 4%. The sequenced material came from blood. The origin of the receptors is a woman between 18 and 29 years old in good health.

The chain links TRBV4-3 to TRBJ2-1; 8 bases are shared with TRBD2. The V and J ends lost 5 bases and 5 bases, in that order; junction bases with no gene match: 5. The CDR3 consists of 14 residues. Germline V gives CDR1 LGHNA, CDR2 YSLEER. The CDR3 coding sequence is TGCGCCAGCAGCGTACAGCGGGGGAACAATGAGCAGTTCTTC. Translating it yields CASSVQRGNNEQFF.

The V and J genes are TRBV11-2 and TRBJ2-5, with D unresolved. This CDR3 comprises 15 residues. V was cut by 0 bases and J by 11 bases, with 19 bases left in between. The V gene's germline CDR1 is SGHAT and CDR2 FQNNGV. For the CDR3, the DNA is TGTGCCAGCAGCTTAGAACCCTCTATTCTCAATGAGCAGTACTTC. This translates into CASSLEPSILNEQYF.

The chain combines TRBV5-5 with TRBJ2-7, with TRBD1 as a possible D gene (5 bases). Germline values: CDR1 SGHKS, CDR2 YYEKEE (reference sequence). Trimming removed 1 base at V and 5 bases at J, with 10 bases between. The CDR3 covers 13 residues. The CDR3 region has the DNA TGTGCCAGCAGCTTGCCAGGGAACAACGAGCAGTACTTC. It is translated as CASSLPGNNEQYF.

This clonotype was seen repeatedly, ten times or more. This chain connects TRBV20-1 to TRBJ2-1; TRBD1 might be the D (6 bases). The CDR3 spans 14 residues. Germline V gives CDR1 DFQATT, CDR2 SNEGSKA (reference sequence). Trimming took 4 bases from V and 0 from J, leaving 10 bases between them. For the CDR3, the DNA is TGCAGTGCTACCCAGGGGAGCTCCTACAATGAGCAGTTCTTC. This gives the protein CSATQGSSYNEQFF.

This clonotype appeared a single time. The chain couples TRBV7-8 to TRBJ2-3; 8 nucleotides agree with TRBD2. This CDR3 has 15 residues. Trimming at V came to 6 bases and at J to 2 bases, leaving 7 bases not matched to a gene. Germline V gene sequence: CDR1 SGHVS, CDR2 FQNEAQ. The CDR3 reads CASRPAGDPTDTQYF. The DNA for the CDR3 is TGTGCCAGCAGACCAGCGGGAGATCCCACAGATACGCAGTATTTT.

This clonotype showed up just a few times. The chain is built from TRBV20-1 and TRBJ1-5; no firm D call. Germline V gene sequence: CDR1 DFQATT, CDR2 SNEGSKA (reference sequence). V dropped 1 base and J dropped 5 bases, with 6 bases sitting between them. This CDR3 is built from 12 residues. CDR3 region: CSARGSDQPQHF. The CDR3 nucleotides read TGCAGTGCTAGAGGGTCGGATCAGCCCCAGCATTTT.

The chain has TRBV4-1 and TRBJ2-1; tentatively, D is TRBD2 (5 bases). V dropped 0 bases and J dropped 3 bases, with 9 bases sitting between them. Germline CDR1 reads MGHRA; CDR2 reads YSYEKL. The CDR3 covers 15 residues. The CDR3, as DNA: TGCGCCAGCAGCCAAGATCCGGGGTACTACAATGAGCAGTTCTTC. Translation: CASSQDPGYYNEQFF.

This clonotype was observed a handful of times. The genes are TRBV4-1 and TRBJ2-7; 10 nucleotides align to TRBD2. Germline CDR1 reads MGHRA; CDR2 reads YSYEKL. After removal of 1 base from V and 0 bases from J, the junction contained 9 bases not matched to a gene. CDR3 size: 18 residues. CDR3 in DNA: TGCGCCAGCAGCCAAGGTAGGGCTAGCGGGGGCCTCTCCTACGAGCAGTACTTC. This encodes CASSQGRASGGLSYEQYF.

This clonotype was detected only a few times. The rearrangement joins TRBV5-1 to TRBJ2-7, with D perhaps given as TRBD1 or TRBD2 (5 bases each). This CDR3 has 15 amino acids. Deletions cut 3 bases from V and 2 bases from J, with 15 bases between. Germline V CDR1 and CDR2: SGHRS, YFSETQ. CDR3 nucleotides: TGCGCCAGCAGCTCCACCGGGACCTTCCCCTACGAGCAGTACTTC. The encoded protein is CASSSTGTFPYEQYF.

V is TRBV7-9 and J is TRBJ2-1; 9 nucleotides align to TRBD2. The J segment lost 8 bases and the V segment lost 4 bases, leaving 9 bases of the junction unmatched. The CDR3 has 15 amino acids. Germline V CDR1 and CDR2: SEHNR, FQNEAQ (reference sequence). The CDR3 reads CASSSRSGGFYEQFF. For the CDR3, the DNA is TGTGCCAGCAGCTCCCGGAGCGGGGGGTTCTATGAGCAGTTCTTC.

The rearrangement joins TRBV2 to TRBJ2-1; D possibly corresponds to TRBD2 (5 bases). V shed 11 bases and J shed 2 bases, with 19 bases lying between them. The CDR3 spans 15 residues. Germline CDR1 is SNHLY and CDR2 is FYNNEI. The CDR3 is CAGGSGIRTYNEQFF. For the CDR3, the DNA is TGTGCCGGAGGCTCCGGGATTCGGACCTACAATGAGCAGTTCTTC.

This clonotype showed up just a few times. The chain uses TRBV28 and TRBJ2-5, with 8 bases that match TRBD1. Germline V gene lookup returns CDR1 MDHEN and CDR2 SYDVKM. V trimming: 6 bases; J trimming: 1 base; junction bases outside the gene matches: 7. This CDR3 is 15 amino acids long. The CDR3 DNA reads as TGTGCCAGCAGCAACCGGGACAGGATCCAAGAGACCCAGTACTTC. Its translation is CASSNRDRIQETQYF.

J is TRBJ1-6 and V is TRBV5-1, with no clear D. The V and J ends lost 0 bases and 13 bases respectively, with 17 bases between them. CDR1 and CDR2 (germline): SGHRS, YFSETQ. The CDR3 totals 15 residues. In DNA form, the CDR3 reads TGCGCCAGCAGCTTGGACCCAGGACCCACTTCTCCCCTCCACTTT. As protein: CASSLDPGPTSPLHF.

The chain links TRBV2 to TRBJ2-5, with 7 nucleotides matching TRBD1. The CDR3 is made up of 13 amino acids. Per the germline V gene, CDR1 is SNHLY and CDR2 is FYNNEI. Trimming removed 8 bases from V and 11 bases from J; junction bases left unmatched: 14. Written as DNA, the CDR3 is TGTGCCAGCCTTCGGACAGGACCCTCGGAGCAGTACTTC. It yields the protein CASLRTGPSEQYF.